This section outlines one T cell receptor (beta chain) sequence together with its context. The target antigen is unknown. Germline values: CDR1 SGHRS, CDR2 YFSETQ. V lost 0 bases to trimming and J lost 4 bases, with 8 bases between them. This CDR3 is 15 amino acids long. Method: immunoSEQ multiplex PCR; TCRdb's copy keeps in-frame clones and lacks some. This table has nearly 80,000 clones, roughly four fifths appearing once. This record belongs to a study of OX40 agonist ivuxolimab in advanced cancers. Study-wide findings and caveats: Patients who responded partially at 0.1-3.0 mg/kg showed clonal expansion ranking among the lowest.

The rearrangement links TRBV5-1 to TRBJ2-6; perhaps D is TRBD1 or TRBD2 (5 bases each). The TCR comes from an adult with an advanced solid tumor such as melanoma, head and neck, liver or kidney cancer. The specimen was CD4+ or CD8+ T cells sorted from blood, collected in a trial of the OX40 agonist ivuxolimab. The CDR3 sequence: CASSLAGAGANVLTF. In DNA form, the CDR3 reads TGCGCCAGCAGCTTGGCCGGGGCCGGGGCCAACGTCCTGACTTTC.